These T cell receptor beta chains were read from a single sample in a study of cytomegalovirus exposure and HLA in healthy donors. Libraries were prepared by immunoSEQ multiplex PCR; TCRdb keeps only in-frame clonotypes and omits some of them. The sample carries about 160,000 clones, approximately 86% recorded once. The specimen was PBMCs. Receptors originate from a woman aged 18 to 35 in good health and CMV-seronegative. The CDR3 runs from the conserved cysteine through the conserved F or W. Not all rows give a size; the values are once, few, many and, for expanded clones, a class.

clone size: NA
J gene: TRBJ2-1
V gene: TRBV27
CDR3 protein: CASSSGQGLYLEQFF

clone size: NA
J gene: TRBJ1-4
V gene: TRBV19
CDR3 protein: CASSPPGQDNEKLFF

clone size: NA
J gene: TRBJ2-5
V gene: TRBV21-1
CDR3 protein: CASSTRGPTLGAGETQYF

clone size: NA
J gene: TRBJ1-5
V gene: TRBV5-1
CDR3 protein: CASSLLGDSNQPQHF

clone size: NA
J gene: TRBJ1-2
V gene: TRBV9
CDR3 protein: CASSVAPSSDYGYTF

clone size: NA
J gene: TRBJ2-1
V gene: TRBV4-3
CDR3 protein: CASSQDRDRVYNEQFF

clone size: NA
J gene: TRBJ1-2
V gene: TRBV6-5
CDR3 protein: CASSPRDYGYTF

clone size: NA
J gene: TRBJ2-3
V gene: TRBV5-6
CDR3 protein: CASSRIELAVTDTQYF

clone size: NA
J gene: TRBJ2-3
V gene: TRBV4-3
CDR3 protein: CASSRTSGRAPDTQYF

clone size: NA
J gene: TRBJ1-5
V gene: TRBV5-1
CDR3 protein: CASSLGDRGRSYSNQPQHF

clone size: once
J gene: TRBJ1-5
V gene: TRBV27
CDR3 protein: CATSDLSINQPQHF

clone size: NA
J gene: TRBJ2-1
V gene: TRBV14
CDR3 protein: CASSHLAESEQFF